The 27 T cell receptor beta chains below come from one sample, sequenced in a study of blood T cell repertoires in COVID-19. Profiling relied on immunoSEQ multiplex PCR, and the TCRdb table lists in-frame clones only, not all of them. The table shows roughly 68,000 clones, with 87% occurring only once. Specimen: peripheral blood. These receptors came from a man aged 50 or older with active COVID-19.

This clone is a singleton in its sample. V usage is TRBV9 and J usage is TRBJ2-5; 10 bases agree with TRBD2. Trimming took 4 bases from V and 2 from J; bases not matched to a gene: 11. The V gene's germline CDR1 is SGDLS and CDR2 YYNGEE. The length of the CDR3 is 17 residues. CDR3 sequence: CASSPSTSGPLQETQYF. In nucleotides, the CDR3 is TGTGCCAGCAGCCCCTCGACTAGCGGGCCCCTTCAAGAGACCCAGTACTTC.

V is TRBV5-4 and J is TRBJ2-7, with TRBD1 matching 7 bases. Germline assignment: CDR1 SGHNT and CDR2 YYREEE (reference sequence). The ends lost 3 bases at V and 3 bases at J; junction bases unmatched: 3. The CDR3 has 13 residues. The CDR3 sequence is CASSSGQNYEQYF. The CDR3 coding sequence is TGTGCCAGCAGCTCGGGACAGAACTACGAGCAGTACTTC.

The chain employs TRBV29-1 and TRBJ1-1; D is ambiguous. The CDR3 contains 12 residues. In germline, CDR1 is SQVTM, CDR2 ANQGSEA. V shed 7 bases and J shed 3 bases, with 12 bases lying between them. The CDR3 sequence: CSDAPGDTEAFF. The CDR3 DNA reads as TGCAGCGACGCTCCCGGGGACACTGAAGCTTTCTTT.

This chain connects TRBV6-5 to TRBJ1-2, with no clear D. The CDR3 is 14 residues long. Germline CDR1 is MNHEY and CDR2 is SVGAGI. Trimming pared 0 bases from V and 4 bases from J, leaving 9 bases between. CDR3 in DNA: TGTGCCAGCAGTTACTCCACAGCCCGCTATGGCTACACCTTC. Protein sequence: CASSYSTARYGYTF.

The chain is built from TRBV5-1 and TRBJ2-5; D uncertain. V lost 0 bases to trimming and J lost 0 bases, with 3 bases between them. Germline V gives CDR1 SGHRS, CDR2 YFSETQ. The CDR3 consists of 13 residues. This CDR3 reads CASSLDYQETQYF. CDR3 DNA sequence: TGCGCCAGCAGCTTGGACTACCAAGAGACCCAGTACTTC.

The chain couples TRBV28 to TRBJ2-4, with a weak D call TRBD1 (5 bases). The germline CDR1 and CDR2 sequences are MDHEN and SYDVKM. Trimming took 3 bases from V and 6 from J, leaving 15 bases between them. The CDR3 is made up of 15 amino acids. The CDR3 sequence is CASSLERGIVNIQYF. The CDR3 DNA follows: TGTGCCAGCAGTTTGGAAAGGGGTATAGTAAACATTCAGTACTTC.

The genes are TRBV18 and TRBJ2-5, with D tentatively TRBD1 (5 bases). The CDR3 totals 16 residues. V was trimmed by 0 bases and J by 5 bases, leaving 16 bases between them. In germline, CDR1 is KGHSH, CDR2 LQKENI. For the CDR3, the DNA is TGTGCCAGCTCACCACCGACAGTAAAACGAGCGGAGACCCAGTACTTC. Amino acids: CASSPPTVKRAETQYF.

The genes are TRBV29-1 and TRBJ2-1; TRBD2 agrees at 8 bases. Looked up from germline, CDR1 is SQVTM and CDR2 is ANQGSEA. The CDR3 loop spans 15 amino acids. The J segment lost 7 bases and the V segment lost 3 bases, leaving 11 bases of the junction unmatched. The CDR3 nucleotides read TGCAGCGTTGATGAGCGGGGGTTTGGAAAAAATGAGCAGTTCTTC. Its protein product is CSVDERGFGKNEQFF.

The DNA for the CDR3 is TGTGCCAGCCGCATACAGCTTAATGAAAAACTGTTTTTT. As protein: CASRIQLNEKLFF. The rearrangement links TRBV2 to TRBJ1-4; D is undetermined. Germline V gene data show CDR1 as SNHLY and CDR2 as FYNNEI. Trimming removed 8 bases from V and 4 bases from J, with 11 bases in between. The length of the CDR3 is 13 residues.

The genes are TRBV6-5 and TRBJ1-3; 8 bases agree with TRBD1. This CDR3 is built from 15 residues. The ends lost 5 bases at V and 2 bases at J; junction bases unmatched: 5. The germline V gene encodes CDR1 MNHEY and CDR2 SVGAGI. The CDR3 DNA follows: TGTGCCAGCAGTCTGACAGGGGAAACTGGAAACACCATATATTTT. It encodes CASSLTGETGNTIYF.

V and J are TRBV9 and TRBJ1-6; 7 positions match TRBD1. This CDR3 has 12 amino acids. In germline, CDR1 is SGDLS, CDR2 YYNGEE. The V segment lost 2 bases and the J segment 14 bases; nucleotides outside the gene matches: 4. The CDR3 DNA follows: TGTGCCAGCAGCGTTCCACAGGGGACCCTCCACTTT. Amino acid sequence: CASSVPQGTLHF.

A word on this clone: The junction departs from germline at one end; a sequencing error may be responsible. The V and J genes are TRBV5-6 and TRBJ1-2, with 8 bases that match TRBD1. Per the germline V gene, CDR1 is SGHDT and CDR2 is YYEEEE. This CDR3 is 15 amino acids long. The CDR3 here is CASTLTGAQDYGYTF. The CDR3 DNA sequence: TGTGCCAGCACCTTGACAGGGGCGCAGGACTATGGCTACACCTTC.

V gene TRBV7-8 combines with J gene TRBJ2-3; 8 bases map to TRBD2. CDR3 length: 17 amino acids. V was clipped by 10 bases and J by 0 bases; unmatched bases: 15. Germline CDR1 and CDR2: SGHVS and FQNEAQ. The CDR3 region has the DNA TGTGCCATCTCCATTGTTGTCGGGAGGGGTAGCACAGATACGCAGTATTTT. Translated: CAISIVVGRGSTDTQYF.

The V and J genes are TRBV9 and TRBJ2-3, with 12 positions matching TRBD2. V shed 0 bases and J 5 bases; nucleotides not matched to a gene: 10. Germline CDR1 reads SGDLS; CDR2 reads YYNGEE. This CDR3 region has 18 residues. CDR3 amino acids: CASSVAPTLAGGVDTQYF. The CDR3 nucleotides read TGTGCCAGCAGCGTAGCCCCCACGCTAGCGGGAGGGGTAGATACGCAGTATTTT.

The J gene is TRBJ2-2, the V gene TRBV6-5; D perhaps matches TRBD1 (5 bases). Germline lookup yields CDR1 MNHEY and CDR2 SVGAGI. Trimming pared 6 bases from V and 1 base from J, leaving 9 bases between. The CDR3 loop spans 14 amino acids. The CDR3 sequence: CASSPTVNTGELFF. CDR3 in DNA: TGTGCCAGCAGCCCGACAGTGAACACCGGGGAGCTGTTTTTT.

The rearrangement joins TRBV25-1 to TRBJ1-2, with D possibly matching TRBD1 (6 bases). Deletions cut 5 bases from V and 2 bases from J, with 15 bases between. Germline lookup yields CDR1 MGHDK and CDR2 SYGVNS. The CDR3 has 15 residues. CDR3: CASSHPRGGNYGYTF. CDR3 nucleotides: TGTGCCAGCAGTCACCCCCGAGGGGGAAACTATGGCTACACCTTC.

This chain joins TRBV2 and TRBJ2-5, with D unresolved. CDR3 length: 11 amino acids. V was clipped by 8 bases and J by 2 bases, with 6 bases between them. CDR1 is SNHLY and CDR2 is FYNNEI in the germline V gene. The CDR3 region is CASSPQETQYF. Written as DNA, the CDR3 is TGTGCCAGCTCCCCTCAAGAGACCCAGTACTTC.

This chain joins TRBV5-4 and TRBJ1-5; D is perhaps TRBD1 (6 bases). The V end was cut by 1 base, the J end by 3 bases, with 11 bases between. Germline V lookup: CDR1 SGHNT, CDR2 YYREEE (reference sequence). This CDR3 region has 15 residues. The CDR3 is CASSLFGQLNQPQHF. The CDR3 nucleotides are TGTGCCAGCAGCTTGTTTGGACAGCTCAATCAGCCCCAGCATTTT.

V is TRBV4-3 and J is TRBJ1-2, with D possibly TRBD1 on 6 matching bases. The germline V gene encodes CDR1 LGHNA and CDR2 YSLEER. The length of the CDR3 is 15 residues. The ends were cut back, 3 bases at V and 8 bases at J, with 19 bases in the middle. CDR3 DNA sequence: TGCGCCAGCAGCCACCTGATGGGGGCGCATAGCGGCTACACCTTC. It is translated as CASSHLMGAHSGYTF.

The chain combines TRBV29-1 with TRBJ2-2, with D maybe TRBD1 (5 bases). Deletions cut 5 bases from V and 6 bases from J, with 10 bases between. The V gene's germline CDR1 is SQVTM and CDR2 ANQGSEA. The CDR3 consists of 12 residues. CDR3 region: CSVLGLPGELFF. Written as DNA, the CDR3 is TGCAGCGTTTTGGGGCTGCCCGGGGAGCTGTTTTTT.

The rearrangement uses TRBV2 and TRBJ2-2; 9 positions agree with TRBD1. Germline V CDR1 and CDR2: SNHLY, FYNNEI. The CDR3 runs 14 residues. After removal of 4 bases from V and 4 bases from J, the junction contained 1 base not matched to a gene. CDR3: CASSGQGGTGELFF. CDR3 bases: TGTGCCAGCAGTGGACAGGGGGGCACCGGGGAGCTGTTTTTT.

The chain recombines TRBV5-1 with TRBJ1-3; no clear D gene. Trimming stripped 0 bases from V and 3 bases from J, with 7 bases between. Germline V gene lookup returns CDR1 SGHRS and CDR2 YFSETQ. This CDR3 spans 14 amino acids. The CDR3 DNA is TGCGCCAGCAGCTTGGATGGAGGTGGAAACACCATATATTTT. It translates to CASSLDGGGNTIYF.

The CDR3 sequence is CASSQERGQNQPQHF. CDR3 nucleotides: TGTGCCAGCAGCCAAGAAAGGGGACAGAATCAGCCCCAGCATTTT. This rearrangement joins TRBV3-1 (or the pseudogene TRBV3-2) to TRBJ1-5, with TRBD1 matching over 7 bases. Looked up from germline, CDR1 is LGHDT and CDR2 is YNNKEL (reference sequence). This CDR3 is 15 amino acids long. V lost 0 bases, J lost 4 bases, and 3 bases stayed unmatched.

CDR3 in DNA: TGTGCCAGCAGTTACACCCTACGACAGGGTTCCAATCAGCCCCAGCATTTT. It translates to CASSYTLRQGSNQPQHF. The chain carries TRBV6-2 or TRBV6-3 and TRBJ1-5, with 7 bases that match TRBD1. V shed 2 bases, J shed 3 bases, and the junction held 10 bases outside the gene matches. The CDR3 covers 17 residues. CDR1 is MNHEY and CDR2 is SVGEGT in the germline V gene.

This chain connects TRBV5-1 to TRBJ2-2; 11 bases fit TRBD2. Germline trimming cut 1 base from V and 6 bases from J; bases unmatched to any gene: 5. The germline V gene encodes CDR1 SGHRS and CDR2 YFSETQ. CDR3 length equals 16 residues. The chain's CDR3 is CASSLIAGGPSGELFF. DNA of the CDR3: TGCGCCAGCAGCTTGATAGCGGGAGGGCCCTCCGGGGAGCTGTTTTTT.

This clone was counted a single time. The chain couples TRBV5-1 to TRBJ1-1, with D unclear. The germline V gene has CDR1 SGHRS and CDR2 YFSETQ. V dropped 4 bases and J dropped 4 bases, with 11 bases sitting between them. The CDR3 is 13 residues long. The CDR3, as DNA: TGCGCCAGCAGCCCTGATGGGAGCACTGAAGCTTTCTTT. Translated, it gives CASSPDGSTEAFF.

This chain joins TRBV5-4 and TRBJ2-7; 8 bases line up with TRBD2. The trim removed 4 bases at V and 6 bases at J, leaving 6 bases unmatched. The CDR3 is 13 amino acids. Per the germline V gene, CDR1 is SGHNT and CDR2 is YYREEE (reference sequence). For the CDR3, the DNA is TGTGCCAGCAGCCTGACTAGCGTAGGCGAGCAGTACTTC. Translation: CASSLTSVGEQYF.